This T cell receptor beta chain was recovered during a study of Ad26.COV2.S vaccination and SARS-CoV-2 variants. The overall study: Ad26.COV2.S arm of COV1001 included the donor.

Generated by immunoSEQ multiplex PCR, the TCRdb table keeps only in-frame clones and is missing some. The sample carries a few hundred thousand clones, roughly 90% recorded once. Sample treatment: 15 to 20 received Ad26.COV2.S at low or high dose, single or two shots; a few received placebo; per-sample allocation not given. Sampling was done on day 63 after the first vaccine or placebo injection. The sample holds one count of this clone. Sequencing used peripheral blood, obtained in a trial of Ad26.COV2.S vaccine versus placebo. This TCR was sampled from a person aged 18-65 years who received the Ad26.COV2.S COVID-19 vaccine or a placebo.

CDR3 sequence (DNA): TGTGCCAGCAGTTTTGGGACTAGTTATGAGCAGTTCTTC. Amino acids: CASSFGTSYEQFF. This chain links TRBV27 with TRBJ2-1; 8 bases map to TRBD2. This CDR3 contains 13 residues. With V trimmed by 3 bases and J by 8 bases, 3 bases remained unmatched. Germline V gene lookup returns CDR1 MNHEY and CDR2 SMNVEV (reference sequence).